This entry features one T cell receptor (beta chain) sequence. These data originate in a study of blood T cell repertoires in COVID-19. Study in general: COVID-19 samples, acute and convalescent, were from the United States, Italy and Spain. The analysed material was cDNA or gDNA that came from T cells, B-cell-depleted T cells, or PBMCs.

In the study's own analysis: By means of reference gene primer amplification, nucleated cell counts were estimated. Produced via immunoSEQ multiplex PCR; TCRdb's table is partial and in-frame only. Clonal size and the V and J genes are those of that table, whereas D and trimming came from the DNA. In the table there are approximately 260,000 clones, 85% to 90% of which are singletons. The germline V gene encodes CDR1 MNHEY and CDR2 SMNVEV (reference sequence). V lost 2 bases and J lost 6, with 10 bases in between. The CDR3 contains 13 residues. The gene calls are TRBV27 and TRBJ1-1, with unresolved D. This clonotype was obtained from a woman between 35 and 50 years old with acute or convalescent COVID-19. The sample comprised peripheral blood. The CDR3, as DNA: TGTGCCAGCAGTTTAAGCAGGCTTTCTGAAGCTTTCTTT. Residues: CASSLSRLSEAFF.